This T cell receptor beta chain stems from a study of neurological immune-mediated disorders. Study-wide results and caveats: Patients with HTLV-1-associated myelopathy had the highest level of TCR clonal expansion, whereas patients with multiple sclerosis had the lowest level, falling beneath the level found in healthy controls.

From 15-18 subjects, every sequencing run obtained over 180 million TCR-beta sequences. TCRdb re-called the 5' RACE reads through MiXCR, storing one row per CDR3 protein. The sample carries about 66,000 distinct CDR3 sequences, around 3.1% recorded once. The CDR3 length is 15 residues. With 0 bases clipped from V and 5 bases from J, the junction kept 3 bases outside the gene matches. CDR1 is MNHEY and CDR2 is SVGAGI in the germline V gene. In this sample, this clonotype turned up many times. The antigen is undetermined. The chain couples TRBV6-5 to TRBJ2-3; 9 positions agree with TRBD2. Sequencing used PBMCs. The receptor was isolated from a man aged 35 to 55 with multiple sclerosis. Written as DNA, the CDR3 is TGTGCCAGCAGTTACTCGATTAGCGGGAGAGATACGCAGTATTTT. Its translation is CASSYSISGRDTQYF.